Below, 13 T cell receptor beta chains from the same sample are listed, as sequenced in a study. Using its own MiXCR run on the RT-PCR reads, TCRdb lists one record per CDR3 protein. The sample lists about 680,000 distinct CDR3 sequences; 12% to 15% were seen once. The specimen sequenced was memory CD4+ T cells from blood. The receptors were sampled from a female donor in good health, serving as a healthy control.

This clonotype has only a few counts. The V call is TRBV7-9, the J call TRBJ2-1; 9 positions match TRBD2. The CDR3 runs to 15 residues. The germline gives CDR1 SEHNR, CDR2 FQNEAQ (reference sequence). The V and J ends lost 0 bases and 8 bases, in that order; junction bases with no gene match: 5. CDR3 loop: CASSLASGSYDEQFF. DNA for the CDR3: TGTGCCAGCAGCTTAGCTAGCGGGAGTTATGATGAGCAGTTCTTC.

The rearrangement uses TRBV28 and TRBJ2-7; the match to TRBD1 covers 9 bases. CDR3 length: 15 residues. From germline, CDR1 is MDHEN and CDR2 SYDVKM. V was pared by 6 bases and J by 2 bases, with 8 bases of the junction left unmatched. CDR3 nucleotide sequence: TGTGCCAGCAGCCAATTCGGGACAGGGCCCTACGAGCAGTACTTC. Translated: CASSQFGTGPYEQYF.

This clonotype was recorded many times. The chain is built from TRBV12-3 or TRBV12-4 and TRBJ1-2; 11 bases line up with TRBD1. V was pared by 6 bases and J by 2 bases, with 5 bases of the junction left unmatched. There are 15 residues in the CDR3. The CDR3 nucleotides read TGTGCCAGCAGCCCGGGACAGGGGGTAAACTATGGCTACACCTTC. Its protein is CASSPGQGVNYGYTF.

This clonotype has just a few counts. The chain carries TRBV15 and TRBJ2-1; weak D call: TRBD2 (5 bases). V lost 3 bases and J lost 0, with 15 bases in between. Germline V gene sequence: CDR1 LNHNV, CDR2 YYDKDF (reference sequence). The CDR3 covers 17 residues. CDR3 region: CATSRPGLLSSYNEQFF. CDR3 coding DNA: TGTGCCACCAGCAGGCCCGGACTTCTCAGCTCCTACAATGAGCAGTTCTTC.

The sample holds many counts of this clonotype. The chain employs TRBV4-1 and TRBJ1-2, with TRBD1 as a possible D gene (5 bases). Trimming stripped 4 bases from V and 2 bases from J, with 8 bases between. The CDR3 runs to 13 residues. Germline values: CDR1 MGHRA, CDR2 YSYEKL. The CDR3 nucleotides read TGCGCCAGCAGCCTACAGGAGAACTATGGCTACACCTTC. Amino acid sequence: CASSLQENYGYTF.

There are a few counts of this clonotype. The rearrangement joins TRBV5-1 to TRBJ2-5; maybe TRBD2 (6 bases). V gave up 4 bases and J gave up 1 base, with 14 bases separating them. This CDR3 is 15 amino acids long. Germline CDR1 is SGHRS and CDR2 is YFSETQ. CDR3 nucleotide sequence: TGCGCCAGCAGCATAGGTTGGACTACCCAAGAGACCCAGTACTTC. This translates into CASSIGWTTQETQYF.

This clonotype was detected a few times. J is TRBJ1-1 and V is TRBV6-1; D is perhaps TRBD1 (6 bases). The CDR3 length is 15 residues. V gave up 2 bases and J gave up 2 bases, with 12 bases separating them. Germline V gene lookup returns CDR1 MNHNS and CDR2 SASEGT. CDR3 nucleotide sequence: TGTGCCAGCAGTGAAAGGGGGGGGATCAACACTGAAGCTTTCTTT. Translation gives CASSERGGINTEAFF.

In its sample, this clonotype was seen a few times. With a much larger clone just one base away, this may be a read error. The CDR3 reads CASSLGVDYGYTF. CDR3 nucleotide sequence: TGTGCCAGCAGCTTAGGGGTTGACTATGGCTACACCTTC. This chain links TRBV11-2 with TRBJ1-2, with D uncertain. The CDR3 runs to 13 residues. Between the trimmed V and J ends, which lost 1 base and 3 bases, there was a span of 6 bases. CDR1 is SGHAT and CDR2 is FQNNGV in the germline V gene.

Many counts were recorded for this clonotype. The chain uses TRBV6-6 and TRBJ2-5, with D unclear. The length of the CDR3 is 13 residues. Trimming stripped 8 bases from V and 2 bases from J, with 12 bases between. Germline V gene lookup returns CDR1 MNHNY and CDR2 SVGAGI (reference sequence). CDR3 sequence reads: CASGPGPQETQYF. CDR3 DNA sequence: TGTGCCAGCGGCCCGGGTCCACAAGAGACCCAGTACTTC.

This clonotype was counted many times. The CDR3 reads CASSLNPGGNTEAFF. CDR3 DNA sequence: TGCGCCAGCAGCTTGAATCCGGGTGGGAACACTGAAGCTTTCTTT. The genes are TRBV5-1 and TRBJ1-1; the D is unclear. V gave up 1 base and J gave up 1 base, with 11 bases separating them. Germline CDR1 SGHRS, CDR2 YFSETQ. CDR3 length: 15 amino acids.

Ten or more counts support this clonotype. CDR3 bases: TGTGCCAGCAGTTACGTCTCCCCGGGTTCAGGCTATGGCTACACCTTC. Protein: CASSYVSPGSGYGYTF. J is TRBJ1-2 and V is TRBV6-6; the D is unclear. Per the germline V gene, CDR1 is MNHNY and CDR2 is SVGAGI (reference sequence). The V gene lost 2 bases and the J gene lost 4 bases, with 17 bases spanning the gap. The CDR3 length is 16 residues.

This chain uses TRBV7-3 with TRBJ2-5, with a possible D match to TRBD2 (6 bases). The germline V and J ends were trimmed by 5 bases and 4 bases, with 20 bases remaining between them. The CDR3 extends over 16 amino acids. The germline CDR1 and CDR2 sequences are SGHTA and FQGTGA. The CDR3 coding sequence is TGTGCCAGCAGCCCGTCAGGAGGTCTGGGGGGAGAGACCCAGTACTTC. Translation gives CASSPSGGLGGETQYF.

This clonotype has ten or more counts. This chain joins TRBV6-6 and TRBJ1-1; D is possibly TRBD1 (5 bases). V lost 2 bases to trimming and J lost 1 base, with 14 bases between them. The length of the CDR3 is 16 residues. The germline CDR1 and CDR2 sequences are MNHNY and SVGAGI (reference sequence). CDR3 coding DNA: TGTGCCAGCAGTTACCCTCCGGCAGGGACGAACACTGAAGCTTTCTTT. The encoded protein is CASSYPPAGTNTEAFF.